The sequence of this T cell receptor (beta chain) was determined in a study of CD8+ T cells in alopecia areata. The germline CDR1 and CDR2 sequences are DFQATT and SNEGSKA (reference sequence). The CDR3 is made up of 11 amino acids. The V end lost 2 bases, the J end lost 5 bases, and 4 bases lay between the germline ends. Concerning this clone: What it binds is not known.

Extracted RNA was reverse transcribed into cDNA, the sequencing template. The repertoire was sequenced with immunoSEQ multiplex PCR; TCRdb's copy has only in-frame clones and lacks some. The sample contains just over 3,500 clones, 65% to 75% of which appear only once. The treatment here: oral pan-JAK inhibitor, 5-10 mg twice daily. Researchers took lesional scalp punch biopsies and peripheral blood from people who were alopecia areata patients. Points from the study as a whole: Alopecia totalis/universalis scalp especially showed more expanded CD8+ clones than normal scalp.

Specimen: skin, collected at week 24, from a patient treated with tofacitinib. This sequence joins TRBV20-1 and TRBJ1-3; no reliable D call. The receptor was derived from a human donor with alopecia areata. Written as DNA, the CDR3 is TGCAGTGCTAGACAGAGAAACACCATATATTTT. The encoded protein is CSARQRNTIYF.